These 10 T cell receptor beta chains were sequenced from one sample in a study of blood T cell repertoires in COVID-19. TCRdb's copy holds only in-frame clones and misses some; the assay was immunoSEQ multiplex PCR. The sample shows around 65,000 clones, approximately 78% of them seen only once. Sequenced sample: peripheral blood. These receptors came from a human donor in a cohort sampled during active COVID-19.

V and J are TRBV2 and TRBJ1-1, with D perhaps matching TRBD1 (6 bases). This CDR3 is built from 14 residues. CDR1 is SNHLY, CDR2 FYNNEI, per germline. The germline V and J ends were trimmed by 6 bases and 4 bases, with 15 bases remaining between them. The CDR3 protein is CASSRTALSTEAFF. The CDR3 bases are TGTGCCAGCAGCCGGACAGCCTTGAGCACTGAAGCTTTCTTT.

This clone was found a few times. The rearrangement joins TRBV27 to TRBJ2-3; 8 bases are a match to TRBD2. V shed 10 bases, J shed 0 bases, and the junction held 6 bases outside the gene matches. The CDR3 covers 14 residues. Germline V gene data show CDR1 as MNHEY and CDR2 as SMNVEV (reference sequence). The chain's CDR3 is CAIGGGRSTDTQYF. CDR3 DNA sequence: TGTGCCATCGGGGGGGGGCGAAGCACAGATACGCAGTATTTT.

The chain has TRBV6-5 and TRBJ1-2; 8 bases align to TRBD1. The V and J ends lost 6 bases and 5 bases, in that order; junction bases with no gene match: 5. Germline V gene data show CDR1 as MNHEY and CDR2 as SVGAGI. The CDR3 runs 13 residues. The CDR3 here is CASSSGGRYGYTF. The CDR3 bases are TGTGCCAGCAGCTCAGGGGGCCGTTATGGCTACACCTTC.

This clone occurred a few times. V usage is TRBV6-5 and J usage is TRBJ2-1, with 9 bases matching TRBD2. V shed 3 bases and J 4 bases; nucleotides not matched to a gene: 4. Germline V gene data show CDR1 as MNHEY and CDR2 as SVGAGI. The CDR3 sequence is 15 residues long. CDR3 DNA: TGTGCCAGCAGTTATTATAGCGGGAGATACAATGAGCAGTTCTTC. Its translation: CASSYYSGRYNEQFF.

This sequence joins TRBV6-5 and TRBJ2-1, with 8 bases lining up with TRBD1. V lost 7 bases, J lost 2 bases, and 7 bases stayed unmatched. CDR1 is MNHEY, CDR2 SVGAGI, per germline. This CDR3 region has 15 residues. CDR3 sequence: CASKRGQGAYNEQFF. The CDR3 coding sequence is TGTGCCAGCAAGCGTGGACAGGGAGCCTACAATGAGCAGTTCTTC.

The CDR3 reads CATSDLSRAHGYTF. DNA of the CDR3: TGTGCCACCAGTGATTTGTCCAGGGCGCATGGCTACACCTTC. This chain uses TRBV24-1 with TRBJ1-2; possible D gene TRBD1, 5 bases. This CDR3 has 14 residues. Trimming removed 0 bases at V and 6 bases at J, with 10 bases between. CDR1 KGHDR and CDR2 SFDVKD come from the germline V gene.

The chain combines TRBV9 with TRBJ2-3; possibly TRBD1 for D (5 bases). The CDR3 sequence is 16 residues long. Trimming took off 3 bases at V and 0 bases at J, with 14 bases between the two ends. Per germline, CDR1 SGDLS and CDR2 YYNGEE. The CDR3: CASSAFRVSSTDTQYF. The CDR3 DNA reads as TGTGCCAGCAGCGCATTCAGGGTATCTAGCACAGATACGCAGTATTTT.

This rearrangement joins TRBV28 to TRBJ2-2; 7 positions agree with TRBD1. The CDR3 extends over 15 amino acids. Per the germline V gene, CDR1 is MDHEN and CDR2 is SYDVKM. J was trimmed by 2 bases and V by 6 bases; bases with no gene match: 6. The CDR3 loop reads CASSTGTANTGELFF. In nucleotides, the CDR3 is TGTGCCAGCAGCACCGGGACAGCAAACACCGGGGAGCTGTTTTTT.

The chain recombines TRBV7-3 with TRBJ2-1; 9 nucleotides line up with TRBD2. J was trimmed by 7 bases and V by 2 bases; bases with no gene match: 6. Germline CDR1 SGHTA, CDR2 FQGTGA. The CDR3 runs to 15 residues. The CDR3: CASSLGLAGTNEQFF. Here the CDR3 DNA reads TGTGCCAGCAGCTTAGGCCTAGCGGGAACTAATGAGCAGTTCTTC.

The chain couples TRBV24-1 to TRBJ1-1; weak D call: TRBD1 (5 bases). The CDR3 spans 14 residues. Germline V gene lookup returns CDR1 KGHDR and CDR2 SFDVKD. Trimming left V 3 bases short and J 6 bases short, with 13 bases between. CDR3: CATSDGGGGAEAFF. DNA of the CDR3: TGTGCCACCAGTGATGGGGGGGGAGGCGCTGAAGCTTTCTTT.